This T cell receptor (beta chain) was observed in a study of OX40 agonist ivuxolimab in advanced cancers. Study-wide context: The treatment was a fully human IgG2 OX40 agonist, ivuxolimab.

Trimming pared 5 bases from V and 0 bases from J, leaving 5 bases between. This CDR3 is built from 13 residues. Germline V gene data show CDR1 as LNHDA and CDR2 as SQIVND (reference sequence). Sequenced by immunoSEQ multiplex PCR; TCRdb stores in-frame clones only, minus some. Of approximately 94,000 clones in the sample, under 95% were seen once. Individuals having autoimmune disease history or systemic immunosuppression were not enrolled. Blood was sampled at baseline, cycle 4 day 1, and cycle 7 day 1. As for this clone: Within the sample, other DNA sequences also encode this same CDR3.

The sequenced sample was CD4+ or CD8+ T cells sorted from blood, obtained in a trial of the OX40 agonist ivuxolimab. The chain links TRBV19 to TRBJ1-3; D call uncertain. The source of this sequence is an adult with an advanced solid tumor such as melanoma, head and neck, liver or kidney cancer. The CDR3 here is CASSDVSGNTIYF. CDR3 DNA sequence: TGTGCCAGTAGTGATGTCTCTGGAAACACCATATATTTT.